This TCR beta chain was identified during a study of cytomegalovirus exposure and HLA in healthy donors. Study-wide points: Follow-up analysis seemed to connect common viral pathogens with several of the most significant clusters identified.

PCR primers comprised 60 Vbeta and 13 Jbeta primers. Using immunoSEQ multiplex PCR, the repertoire was profiled, and TCRdb retains in-frame clones only, with some absent. The sample yields more than 95,000 clones, 15% to 20% seen once. This clone appeared a few times. Its cognate antigen is unknown. CDR1 and CDR2 (germline): GTSNPN, SVGIG (reference sequence). The CDR3 has 11 residues. Between the trimmed V and J ends, which lost 2 bases and 5 bases, there was a span of 6 bases. Donors had nominal health at sampling but likely had unrecorded immune exposures. V is TRBV30 and J is TRBJ2-5; D unclear. Sequences were obtained from PBMCs. The clonotype comes from a female donor in good health and CMV-seropositive. CDR3 sequence: CAWSLSETQYF. Written as DNA, the CDR3 is TGTGCCTGGAGTCTTTCTGAGACCCAGTACTTC.